Included here is one T cell receptor beta chain sequence, with context. These data are taken from a study of blood T cell repertoires in COVID-19. J lost 5 bases, V lost 3 bases, and 15 bases had no gene match. Germline CDR1 is KGHDR and CDR2 is SFDVKD. This CDR3 is built from 19 residues. Some clones are missing from TCRdb's copy, which holds only in-frame ones; the method was immunoSEQ multiplex PCR. The repertoire holds around 170,000 clones, with about 88% as singletons. The TCR sequence derives from a man aged 25-45 years with active or convalescent COVID-19. V and J are TRBV24-1 and TRBJ2-3; 11 nucleotides match TRBD2. The material sequenced was peripheral blood. The CDR3 DNA follows: TGTGCCACCAGTGATAGAAAGGCTAGCGGGGGGAATCCCATAGATACGCAGTATTTT. Translation: CATSDRKASGGNPIDTQYF.